Listed below are T cell receptor beta chains from one sample, sequenced in a study of control samples from healthy donors and cancer patients. Using immunoSEQ multiplex PCR, the repertoire was profiled, and TCRdb retains in-frame clones only, with some absent. Of roughly 49,000 clones in the sample, more than 70% were seen once. Material for sequencing was PBMCs. These receptors were taken from a man in his forties or fifties with head and neck cancer. Each CDR3 is given with its conserved first and last residue. The order of the fields is V gene, D gene, J gene, clone size, CDR3 DNA, CDR3 protein. The D gene is left open where the match is weak. Clone size is shown for a subset of rows, as once, few, many or a class of expanded clone.

TRBV5-4	TRBD2	TRBJ2-5	NA	TGTGCCAGCAGCTTGGCGGGGGGGCGGGAGACCCAGTACTTC	CASSLAGGRETQYF
TRBV6-5	NA	TRBJ1-1	once	TGTGCCAGCAGTAATAAGGCGGGGAACACTGAAGCTTTCTTT	CASSNKAGNTEAFF
TRBV18	TRBD1	TRBJ2-7	NA	TGTGCCAGCTCACCAACCCTCCGGGACAGTCTGTCCTACGAGCAGTACTTC	CASSPTLRDSLSYEQYF
TRBV5-1	TRBD1	TRBJ2-7	few	TGCGCCAGCAGCTCAAGTCAGACAGGGCAGGGCCACGAGCAGTACTTC	CASSSSQTGQGHEQYF
TRBV5-4	NA	TRBJ1-6	NA	TGTGCCAGCAGCCTGACAGCGTACAATTCACCCCTCCACTTT	CASSLTAYNSPLHF
TRBV7-2	TRBD1	TRBJ1-1	NA	TGTGCCAGCAGCAGGACCGGGACAGGGAAAGAAACTGAAGCTTTCTTT	CASSRTGTGKETEAFF
TRBV5-6	NA	TRBJ2-1	NA	TGTGCCAGCAGCCCTTGGGTTGCCAATGAGCAGTTCTTC	CASSPWVANEQFF
TRBV5-4	NA	TRBJ1-6	NA	TGTGCCAGCAGCTTCAAAGGGATTTCACCCCTCCACTTT	CASSFKGISPLHF
TRBV7-2	TRBD2	TRBJ2-1	NA	TGTGCCAGCAGCTTATTTGCTAGCGGGAGGGCCTACAATGAGCAGTTCTTC	CASSLFASGRAYNEQFF
TRBV19	NA	TRBJ2-3	NA	TGTGCCAGTAGTATCGGCGCTTTCGCTAGCACAGATACGCAGTATTTT	CASSIGAFASTDTQYF
TRBV2	TRBD1	TRBJ1-5	once	TGTGCCAGCAGCGGACAGGGTACGCGCAATCAGCCCCAGCATTTT	CASSGQGTRNQPQHF
TRBV4-2	NA	TRBJ2-3	NA	TGTGCCAGTCGGAAGGTATTTCCCGAAACAGATACGCAGTATTTT	CASRKVFPETDTQYF
TRBV10-1	NA	TRBJ2-7	once	TGCGCCAGCAGTGAGTTGGGACTTCTCGAGCAGTACTTC	CASSELGLLEQYF
TRBV7-6	TRBD2	TRBJ2-7	NA	TGTGCCAGCAGCTTAGGGCCAGGACTAGCGGGAGGAACCTACGAGCAGTACTTC	CASSLGPGLAGGTYEQYF
TRBV10-3	TRBD2	TRBJ2-1	few	TGTGCCATCAGTGGAGAGCGGGAGGGCCGAGAGCAGTTCTTC	CAISGEREGREQFF
TRBV7-6	TRBD1	TRBJ1-1	once	TGTGCCAGCAGCTCAGGACAGGGAGTGAGTATGAACACTGAAGCTTTCTTT	CASSSGQGVSMNTEAFF
TRBV19	TRBD1	TRBJ1-2	NA	TGTGCCAGTAGTACGTCCGGGACAGGGTTTGGCTACACCTTC	CASSTSGTGFGYTF
TRBV28	NA	TRBJ1-4	once	TGTGCCAGCAGACGATCGGGGGCGCCGAGGGAAAAACTGTTTTTT	CASRRSGAPREKLFF
TRBV6-2/TRBV6-3	TRBD2	TRBJ2-5	NA	TGTGCCAGCAGTTTGGAGCGGGGGGGTATAAAAGAGACCCAGTACTTC	CASSLERGGIKETQYF
TRBV7-8	NA	TRBJ1-1	NA	TGTGCCAGCAGCTTAGGTGCTCAGGGCGGTACTGAAGCTTTCTTT	CASSLGAQGGTEAFF
TRBV5-1	NA	TRBJ2-3	NA	TGCGCCAGCAGCTTTGGCCCCGTAAGACCTTTCACAGATACGCAGTATTTT	CASSFGPVRPFTDTQYF
TRBV5-4	TRBD1	TRBJ2-1	once	TGTGCCAGCAGCTATTGGCAGACAGGGAATCCGTTCTTC	CASSYWQTGNPFF
TRBV7-9	NA	TRBJ2-5	NA	TGTGCCAGCAGCTTCGGCGGCCAAGAGACCCAGTACTTC	CASSFGGQETQYF
TRBV29-1	TRBD1	TRBJ1-1	NA	TGCAGCGCCTCCGGGACAGAGGGCACTGAAGCTTTCTTT	CSASGTEGTEAFF
TRBV2	TRBD1	TRBJ2-1	once	TGTGCCAGCACCATGGGGACAGCCAATGAGCAGTTCTTC	CASTMGTANEQFF
TRBV10-1	NA	TRBJ2-5	NA	TGCGCCAGCAGCGGCCGGCTGGGTGAGACCCAGTACTTC	CASSGRLGETQYF
TRBV28	TRBD1	TRBJ1-5	NA	TGTGCCAGCCGGGACAGAAGTTATCAGCCCCAGCATTTT	CASRDRSYQPQHF
TRBV7-9	TRBD2	TRBJ2-3	NA	TGTGCCAGCAGCTTACATAGCGGGGGTAACACAGATACGCAGTATTTT	CASSLHSGGNTDTQYF
TRBV29-1	TRBD2	TRBJ2-1	NA	TGCAGCGTGAGGCTAGCGGGAGGGGGGTCGTACAATGAGCAGTTCTTC	CSVRLAGGGSYNEQFF
TRBV24-1	NA	TRBJ1-2	NA	TGTGCCACCAGTGATGAAGGGGGAACTAACTATGGCTACACCTTC	CATSDEGGTNYGYTF
TRBV27	NA	TRBJ1-2	NA	TGTGCCAGCAGTCCCTACAGGGAACACTATGGCTACACCTTC	CASSPYREHYGYTF
TRBV19	TRBD1	TRBJ2-4	NA	TGTGCCAGTAGTAGGGACGGACAGGGAAAAAACATTCAGTACTTC	CASSRDGQGKNIQYF
TRBV29-1	TRBD1	TRBJ1-3	NA	TGCAGCGTTTTGGTAACCGGGACAGTAAACGGAAACACCATATATTTT	CSVLVTGTVNGNTIYF
TRBV28	NA	TRBJ1-5	NA	TGTGCCAGCAGCCGTTCAGGGGCCGGCAATCAGCCCCAGCATTTT	CASSRSGAGNQPQHF
TRBV5-1	NA	TRBJ2-5	NA	TGCGCCAGCAGCTTGCCTAGTGGGGGCTTCCAAGAGACCCAGTACTTC	CASSLPSGGFQETQYF
TRBV5-5	TRBD1	TRBJ1-2	NA	TGTGCCAGCAGACGGACAGGGTCAGACCTCGAAAGGCGGGTTAACTATGGCTACACCTTC	CASRRTGSDLERRVNYGYTF
TRBV27	NA	TRBJ2-3	NA	TGTGCCAGCAGTTTATTAGGGAATCCGGGGGGCAGCACAGATACGCAGTATTTT	CASSLLGNPGGSTDTQYF
TRBV19	NA	TRBJ2-7	few	TGTGCCAGTAGTATGGGGCCAGGCTCCTACGAGCAGTACTTC	CASSMGPGSYEQYF
TRBV6-5	TRBD1	TRBJ1-3	NA	TGTGCCAGCATCCTACAGGGGCCTGGAAACACCATATATTTT	CASILQGPGNTIYF
TRBV6-6	NA	TRBJ2-7	once	TGTGCCAGCAGTTACTCTCCACTCAGCTCCTACGAGCAGTACTTC	CASSYSPLSSYEQYF
TRBV6-2/TRBV6-3	NA	TRBJ2-3	NA	TGTGCCAGCAGTACCCTCGAAAGGGAAGGGAGAGATACGCAGTATTTT	CASSTLEREGRDTQYF
TRBV29-1	TRBD1	TRBJ2-3	NA	TGCAGCGCCAGGGGGAGTACAGATACGCAGTATTTT	CSARGSTDTQYF
TRBV7-2	NA	TRBJ2-3	NA	TGTGCCAGCAGCTTAGCGGGGGGGCCGACAGATACGCAGTATTTT	CASSLAGGPTDTQYF
TRBV12-3/TRBV12-4	NA	TRBJ2-7	NA	TGTGCCAGCAGTTCCGGGTACGAGCAGTACTTC	CASSSGYEQYF
TRBV7-8	TRBD1	TRBJ1-1	NA	TGTGCCAGCAGCTTAAACGAGGGACAGGGTAACACTGAAGCTTTCTTT	CASSLNEGQGNTEAFF
TRBV7-9	NA	TRBJ2-7	NA	TGTGCCAGCAGCGGTATCTACGAGCAGTACTTC	CASSGIYEQYF
TRBV6-5	TRBD1	TRBJ2-7	NA	TGTGCCAGCAGTTACTCGGACAGGCAGAACTACGAGCAGTACTTC	CASSYSDRQNYEQYF
TRBV7-9	NA	TRBJ1-1	NA	TGTGCCAGCAGCTTCGCGGGTGAAGCTTTCTTT	CASSFAGEAFF
TRBV3-1/TRBV3-2	TRBD1	TRBJ2-6	NA	TGTGCCAGCAGCCGGCGACAGGGGGCGAGGGGCTCTGGGGCCAACGTCCTGACTTTC	CASSRRQGARGSGANVLTF
TRBV7-9	NA	TRBJ1-4	NA	TGTGCCAGCAGCCGTCCGGGGGGTACAACTAATGAAAAACTGTTTTTT	CASSRPGGTTNEKLFF
TRBV6-5	NA	TRBJ1-5	NA	TGTGCCAGCAGAGGGGGGGGGAGCAATCAGCCCCAGCATTTT	CASRGGGSNQPQHF
TRBV7-9	NA	TRBJ1-1	NA	TGTGCCACCAGGACCCCGAACACTGAAGCTTTCTTT	CATRTPNTEAFF